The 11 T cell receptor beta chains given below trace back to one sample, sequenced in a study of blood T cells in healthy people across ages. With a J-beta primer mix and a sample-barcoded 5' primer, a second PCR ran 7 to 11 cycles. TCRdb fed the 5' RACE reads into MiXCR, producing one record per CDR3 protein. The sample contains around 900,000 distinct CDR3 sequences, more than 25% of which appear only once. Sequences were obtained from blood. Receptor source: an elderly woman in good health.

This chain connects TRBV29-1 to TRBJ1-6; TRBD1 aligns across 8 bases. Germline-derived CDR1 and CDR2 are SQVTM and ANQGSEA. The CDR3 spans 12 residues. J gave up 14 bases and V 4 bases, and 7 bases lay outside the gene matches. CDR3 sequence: CSVGETGGALHF. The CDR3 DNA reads TGCAGCGTTGGAGAAACAGGGGGGGCCCTCCACTTT.

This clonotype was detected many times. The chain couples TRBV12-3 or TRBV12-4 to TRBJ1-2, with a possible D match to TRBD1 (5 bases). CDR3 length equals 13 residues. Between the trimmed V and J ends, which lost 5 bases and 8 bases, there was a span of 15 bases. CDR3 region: CASSPGTGVGYTF. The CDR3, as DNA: TGTGCCAGCAGTCCTGGGACGGGGGTCGGCTACACCTTC.

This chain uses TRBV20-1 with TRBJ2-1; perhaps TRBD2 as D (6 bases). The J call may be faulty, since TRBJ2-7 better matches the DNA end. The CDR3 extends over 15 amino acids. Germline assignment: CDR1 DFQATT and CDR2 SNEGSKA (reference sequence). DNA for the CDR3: TGCAGTGCTAGAGCTCTCGGAGGGGTGCGCGACGAGCAGTACTTC. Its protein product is CSARALGGVRDEQYF.

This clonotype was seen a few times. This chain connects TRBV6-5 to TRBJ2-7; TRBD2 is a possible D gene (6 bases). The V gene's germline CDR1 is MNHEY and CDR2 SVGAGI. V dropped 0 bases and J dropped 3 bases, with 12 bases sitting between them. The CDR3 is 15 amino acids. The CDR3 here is CASSYSAGMDYEQYF. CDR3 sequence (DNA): TGTGCCAGCAGTTACTCTGCGGGAATGGACTACGAGCAGTACTTC.

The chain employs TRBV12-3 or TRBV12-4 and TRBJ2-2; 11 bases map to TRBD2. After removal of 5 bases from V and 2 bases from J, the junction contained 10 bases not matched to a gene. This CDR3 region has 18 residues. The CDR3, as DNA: TGTGCCAGCAGTCCATCCCTCGGACTAGCGGGTAACACCGGGGAGCTGTTTTTT. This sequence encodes CASSPSLGLAGNTGELFF.

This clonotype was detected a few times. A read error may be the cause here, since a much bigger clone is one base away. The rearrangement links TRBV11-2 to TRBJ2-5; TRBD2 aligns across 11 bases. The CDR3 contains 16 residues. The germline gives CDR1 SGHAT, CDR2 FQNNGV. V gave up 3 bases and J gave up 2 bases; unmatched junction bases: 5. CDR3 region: CASSLQVAGGQETQYF. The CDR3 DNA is TGTGCCAGCAGCTTGCAAGTAGCGGGGGGGCAAGAGACCCAGTACTTC.

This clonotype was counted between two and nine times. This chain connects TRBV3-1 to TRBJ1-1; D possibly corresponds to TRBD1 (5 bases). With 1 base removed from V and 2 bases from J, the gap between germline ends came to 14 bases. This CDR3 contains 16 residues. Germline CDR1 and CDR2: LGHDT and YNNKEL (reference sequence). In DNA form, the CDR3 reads TGTGCCAGCAGCCAAGGGACACTAAGGAGTAACACTGAAGCTTTCTTT. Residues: CASSQGTLRSNTEAFF.

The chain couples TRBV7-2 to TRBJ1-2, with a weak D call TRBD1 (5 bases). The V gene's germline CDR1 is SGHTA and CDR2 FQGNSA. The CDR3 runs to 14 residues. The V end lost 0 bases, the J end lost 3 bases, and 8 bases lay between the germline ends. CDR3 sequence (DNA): TGTGCCAGCAGCTTAGCGAGCAGGGACTATGGCTACACCTTC. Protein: CASSLASRDYGYTF.

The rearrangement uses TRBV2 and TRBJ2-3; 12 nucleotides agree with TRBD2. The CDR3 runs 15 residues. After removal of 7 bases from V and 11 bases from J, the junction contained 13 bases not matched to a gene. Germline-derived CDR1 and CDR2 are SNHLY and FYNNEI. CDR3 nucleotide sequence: TGTGCCAGCATCCCTGGACTAGCGGGGAGGCGAAGGCAGTATTTT. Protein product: CASIPGLAGRRRQYF.

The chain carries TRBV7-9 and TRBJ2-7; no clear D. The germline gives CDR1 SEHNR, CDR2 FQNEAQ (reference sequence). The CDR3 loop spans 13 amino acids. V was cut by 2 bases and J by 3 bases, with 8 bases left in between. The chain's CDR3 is CASSLNSYYEQYF. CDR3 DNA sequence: TGTGCCAGCAGCTTAAACAGCTACTACGAGCAGTACTTC. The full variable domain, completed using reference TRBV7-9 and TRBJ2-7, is DTGVSQNPRHKITKRGQNVTFRCDPISEHNRLYWYRQTLGQGPEFLTYFQNEAQLEKSRLLSDRFSAERPKGSFSTLEIQRTEQGDSAMYLCASSLNSYYEQYFGPGTRLTVT.

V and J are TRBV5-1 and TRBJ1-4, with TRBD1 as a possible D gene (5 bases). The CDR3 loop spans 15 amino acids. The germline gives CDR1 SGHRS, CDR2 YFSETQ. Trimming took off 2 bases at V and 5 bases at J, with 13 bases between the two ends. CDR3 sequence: CASSFIGEGNEKLFF. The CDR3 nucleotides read TGCGCCAGCAGCTTTATAGGGGAGGGCAATGAAAAACTGTTTTTT.